A selection of T cell receptor beta chains follows, all from one sample in a study of cytomegalovirus exposure and HLA in healthy donors. The table came from immunoSEQ multiplex PCR; TCRdb's copy has only in-frame clones and leaves some out. The data contain 200,000 or so clones, 80% to 85% of them singletons. Sequenced: PBMCs. The receptors shown here come from a woman aged 45-65 years in good health and CMV-seropositive. CDR3s include the opening cysteine and the closing phenylalanine or tryptophan. The order of the fields is clone size, D gene, J gene, V gene, CDR3 protein, CDR3 DNA. The D gene is left open where the match is weak. Clone size is stated in some rows and not others, as once, few, many or a class when expanded.

>-|-|TRBJ2-7|TRBV29-1
CSVGWEKASEQYF
TGCAGCGTTGGGTGGGAGAAGGCGTCCGAGCAGTACTTC
>-|TRBD2|TRBJ2-5|TRBV10-2
CASRTSGRVQETQYF
TGCGCCAGCAGGACTAGCGGGAGAGTACAAGAGACCCAGTACTTC
>-|-|TRBJ1-2|TRBV29-1
CSVLTGPYYGYTF
TGCAGCGTTCTGACAGGTCCTTACTATGGCTACACCTTC
>-|TRBD2|TRBJ2-1|TRBV20-1
CCLAVNNEQFF
TGTTGCCTAGCGGTAAACAATGAGCAGTTCTTC
>-|-|TRBJ1-5|TRBV10-3
CAVQTGLNQPQHF
TGTGCCGTTCAGACAGGTCTAAACCAGCCCCAGCATTTT
>-|-|TRBJ1-5|TRBV28
CASTGSREKGPQHF
TGTGCCAGCACCGGGAGCCGAGAAAAGGGGCCCCAGCATTTT
>few|TRBD1|TRBJ2-7|TRBV14
CASSQRDSALNEQYF
TGTGCCAGCAGCCAACGGGACAGTGCTCTCAACGAGCAGTACTTC
>-|TRBD1|TRBJ1-1|TRBV19
CASSRIRDRMNTEAFF
TGTGCCAGTAGTCGAATACGGGACAGAATGAACACTGAAGCTTTCTTT
>few|-|TRBJ2-5|TRBV5-6
CASSLVYSGKETQYF
TGTGCCAGCAGCTTAGTTTATTCCGGGAAGGAGACCCAGTACTTC
>-|-|TRBJ2-5|TRBV2
CASSLYSYVAQYF
TGTGCCAGCAGTTTGTACTCTTATGTAGCCCAGTACTTC
>-|TRBD2|TRBJ2-3|TRBV4-3
CASSQDAAGGTDTQYF
TGCGCCAGCAGCCAAGATGCAGCGGGGGGCACAGATACGCAGTATTTT